This TCR beta chain was recovered during a study of shared clonotypes between healthy human individuals. The protocol was immunoSEQ multiplex PCR, while the TCRdb copy is restricted to in-frame clones and leaves out a portion. The data show 1.6 million or so clones, approximately 98.5% seen once. This receptor was taken from a man aged 25 to 40 in good health. The sequencing input was naive CD4+ T cells sorted from blood. Specified subset: CD45RA+ positively selected.

The CDR3 sequence is CAWSLLDRMNTEAFF. The CDR3 region has the DNA TGTGCCTGGAGTCTTCTGGACAGGATGAACACTGAAGCTTTCTTT. This sequence joins TRBV30 and TRBJ1-1; TRBD1 agrees at 7 bases. The germline V gene has CDR1 GTSNPN and CDR2 SVGIG (reference sequence). Unmatched junction bases numbered 6, after V lost 2 bases and J lost 0 bases. This CDR3 spans 15 amino acids.